The source of this TCR beta chain is a study of cytomegalovirus exposure and HLA in healthy donors. General study points: TCR beta V- and J-gene trimming was later associated with a missense DCLRE1C variant. Evidence from a later analysis indicated that most CMV-associated TCR beta chains looked HLA-restricted.

Between the trimmed V and J ends, which lost 11 bases and 2 bases, there was a span of 13 bases. The CDR3 length is 13 residues. CDR1 SNHLY and CDR2 FYNNEI come from the germline V gene. PCR employed 60 Vbeta and 13 Jbeta primers. Repertoires were generated with immunoSEQ multiplex PCR, while TCRdb's copy carries only in-frame clones and drops some. The table lists about 160,000 clones, approximately 80% of them singletons. Of note for this clone: Antigen: not known.

Material: PBMCs. The J gene is TRBJ2-1, the V gene TRBV2, with a possible D match to TRBD1 (7 bases). This TCR was recovered from a male donor in good health and CMV-seropositive. The CDR3: CAGAGQTYNEQFF. CDR3 DNA sequence: TGTGCCGGGGCGGGACAGACCTACAATGAGCAGTTCTTC.